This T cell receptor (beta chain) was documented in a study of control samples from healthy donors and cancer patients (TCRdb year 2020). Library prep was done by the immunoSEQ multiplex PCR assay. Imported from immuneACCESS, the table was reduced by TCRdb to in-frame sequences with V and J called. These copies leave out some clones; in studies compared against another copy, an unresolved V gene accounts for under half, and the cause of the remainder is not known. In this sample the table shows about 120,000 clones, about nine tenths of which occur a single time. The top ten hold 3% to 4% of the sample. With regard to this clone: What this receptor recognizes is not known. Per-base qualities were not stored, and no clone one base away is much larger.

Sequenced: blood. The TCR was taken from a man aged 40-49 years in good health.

The DNA sequence is as follows: TGTGCCAGCAGCAAAGGGTCCAGGGGGCATTCACCCCTCCACTTT. Its coded protein is CASSKGSRGHSPLHF. The chain uses TRBV7-2 and TRBJ1-6; 8 of the junction bases match TRBD1. The V end gives up 5 bases and the J end 8 bases, leaving 8 bases in the junction not matched to a gene. The CDR3 contains 15 residues, cysteine and phenylalanine counted. The read is trimmed to its CDR3 DNA, 45 bases read in frame from base 1. The germline V gene specifies SGHTA as CDR1 and FQGNSA as CDR2.